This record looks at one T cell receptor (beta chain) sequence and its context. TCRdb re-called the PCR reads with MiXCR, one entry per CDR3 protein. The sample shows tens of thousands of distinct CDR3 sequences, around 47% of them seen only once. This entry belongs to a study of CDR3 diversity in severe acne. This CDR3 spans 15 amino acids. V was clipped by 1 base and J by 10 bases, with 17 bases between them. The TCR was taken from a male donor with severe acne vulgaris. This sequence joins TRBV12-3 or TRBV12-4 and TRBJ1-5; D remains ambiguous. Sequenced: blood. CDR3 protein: CASSLVGDKTVPQHF. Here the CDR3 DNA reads TGTGCCAGCAGTTTAGTGGGCGACAAAACTGTACCCCAGCATTTT.